The 26 T cell receptor beta chains below come from one sample, sequenced in a study of T cell responses to AZD1222 COVID-19 vaccine. Assay: immunoSEQ multiplex PCR; the TCRdb copy retains only in-frame clones and omits some. The repertoire has some 96,000 clones, approximately 90% of them found once; the top ten carry less than 3%. Here the sequenced sample was peripheral blood, taken on day 0 of AZD1222 vaccination. The receptors here all came from an adult in good health.

The chain recombines TRBV6-2 or TRBV6-3 with TRBJ1-1, with a possible D match to TRBD1 (5 bases). The germline CDR1 and CDR2 sequences are MNHEY and SVGEGT. The CDR3 has 14 residues. Deletions cut 2 bases from V and 3 bases from J, with 10 bases between. This CDR3 is CASSYQGGDTEAFF. CDR3 nucleotides: TGTGCCAGCAGTTACCAGGGAGGGGACACTGAAGCTTTCTTT.

The chain uses TRBV7-9 and TRBJ1-2; no firm D call. The CDR3 contains 12 residues. V dropped 1 base and J dropped 3 bases, with 3 bases sitting between them. The germline CDR1 and CDR2 sequences are SEHNR and FQNEAQ (reference sequence). The CDR3 sequence is CASSLDYYGYTF. For the CDR3, the DNA is TGTGCCAGCAGCTTAGACTACTATGGCTACACCTTC. The whole variable domain, filled in from reference TRBV7-9 and TRBJ1-2, reads DTGVSQNPRHKITKRGQNVTFRCDPISEHNRLYWYRQTLGQGPEFLTYFQNEAQLEKSRLLSDRFSAERPKGSFSTLEIQRTEQGDSAMYLCASSLDYYGYTFGSGTRLTVV.

This rearrangement joins TRBV27 to TRBJ2-5, with a possible D match to TRBD2 (5 bases). Trimming left V 8 bases short and J 5 bases short, with 21 bases between. The germline V gene has CDR1 MNHEY and CDR2 SMNVEV (reference sequence). The CDR3 length is 15 residues. The CDR3 region has the DNA TGTGCCAGCGGGGTGCGGGCGCGAACGTGGGAGACCCAGTACTTC. It encodes CASGVRARTWETQYF.

J is TRBJ1-5 and V is TRBV27, with D hard to call. V lost 3 bases, J lost 1 base, and 10 bases lay in between. CDR3 length: 15 residues. Germline V gene sequence: CDR1 MNHEY, CDR2 SMNVEV (reference sequence). The CDR3 region has the DNA TGTGCCAGCAGTTTCGCTCCTCCAAGCAATCAGCCCCAGCATTTT. Protein sequence: CASSFAPPSNQPQHF.

This sequence joins TRBV5-1 and TRBJ1-1; no reliable D call. The CDR3 loop spans 14 amino acids. Germline values: CDR1 SGHRS, CDR2 YFSETQ. V lost 0 bases, J lost 0 bases, and 6 bases lay in between. The CDR3, as DNA: TGCGCCAGCAGCTTGGGCAGCCTGAACACTGAAGCTTTCTTT. Translated, it gives CASSLGSLNTEAFF.

The chain uses TRBV5-6 and TRBJ1-3; D is possibly TRBD1 (5 bases). V was trimmed by 0 bases and J by 4 bases, leaving 8 bases between them. This CDR3 has 14 residues. The germline V gene encodes CDR1 SGHDT and CDR2 YYEEEE. The CDR3 reads CASSLGGYGNTIYF. In nucleotides, the CDR3 is TGTGCCAGCAGCTTGGGGGGGTACGGAAACACCATATATTTT.

The V and J genes are TRBV9 and TRBJ1-3, with D maybe TRBD1 (6 bases). From germline, CDR1 is SGDLS and CDR2 YYNGEE. The CDR3 consists of 14 residues. Trimming took 3 bases from V and 4 from J, leaving 11 bases between them. DNA of the CDR3: TGTGCCAGCAGCGCCGCAGGGGTCGGAAACACCATATATTTT. Translated: CASSAAGVGNTIYF.

The chain has TRBV19 and TRBJ2-2; 12 bases map to TRBD2. This CDR3 comprises 16 residues. Germline CDR1 reads LNHDA; CDR2 reads SQIVND (reference sequence). V gave up 5 bases and J gave up 5 bases; unmatched junction bases: 6. CDR3 coding DNA: TGTGCCAGTAGTTCCGGACTAGCGGGAAGTACCGGGGAGCTGTTTTTT. Translating it yields CASSSGLAGSTGELFF.

The DNA for the CDR3 is TGTGCCAGCTCACCACTAGCGGGAACAGATACGCAGTATTTT. Amino acids: CASSPLAGTDTQYF. This chain links TRBV18 with TRBJ2-3; the match to TRBD2 covers 8 bases. Germline-derived CDR1 and CDR2 are KGHSH and LQKENI. The ends lost 1 base at V and 3 bases at J; junction bases unmatched: 0. This CDR3 is 14 amino acids long. Supplemented by reference TRBV18 and TRBJ2-3, the full variable domain reads NAGVMQNPRHLVRRRGQEARLRCSPMKGHSHVYWYRQLPEEGLKFMVYLQKENIIDESGMPKERFSAEFPKEGPSILRIQQVVRGDSAAYFCASSPLAGTDTQYFGPGTRLTVL.

The chain joins TRBV2 to TRBJ2-4; D remains ambiguous. V dropped 7 bases and J dropped 1 base, with 8 bases sitting between them. Germline V CDR1 and CDR2: SNHLY, FYNNEI. The CDR3 has 13 amino acids. The chain's CDR3 is CASIQPAKNIQYF. CDR3 in DNA: TGTGCCAGCATTCAGCCGGCCAAAAACATTCAGTACTTC.

V gene TRBV15 combines with J gene TRBJ2-3, with D tentatively TRBD1 or TRBD2 (5 bases each). This CDR3 contains 13 residues. Trimming pared 5 bases from V and 0 bases from J, leaving 6 bases between. Per the germline V gene, CDR1 is LNHNV and CDR2 is YYDKDF (reference sequence). The CDR3 loop is CATSGGSTDTQYF. The CDR3 coding sequence is TGTGCCACCAGCGGGGGTAGCACAGATACGCAGTATTTT.

The sample holds a few counts of this clone. J is TRBJ2-7 and V is TRBV18; D ambiguous. Between the trimmed V and J ends, which lost 6 bases and 3 bases, there was a span of 6 bases. This CDR3 is built from 11 residues. Germline CDR1 and CDR2: KGHSH and LQKENI. The CDR3 sequence is CASSPDYEQYF. In DNA form, the CDR3 reads TGTGCCAGCTCCCCAGACTACGAGCAGTACTTC.

Concerning this clone: Other DNA variants within this sample encode the same CDR3. The V and J genes are TRBV19 and TRBJ1-1, with a possible D match to TRBD1 (6 bases). The CDR3 is made up of 13 amino acids. The V and J ends lost 6 bases and 5 bases respectively, with 13 bases between them. Germline-derived CDR1 and CDR2 are LNHDA and SQIVND (reference sequence). CDR3 bases: TGTGCCAGTAGCCAAACAGGGAGGACTGAAGCTTTCTTT. Translation gives CASSQTGRTEAFF. Together with reference TRBV19 and TRBJ1-1, the CDR3 gives the full variable domain: DGGITQSPKYLFRKEGQNVTLSCEQNLNHDAMYWYRQDPGQGLRLIYYSQIVNDFQKGDIAEGYSVSREKKESFPLTVTSAQKNPTAFYLCASSQTGRTEAFFGQGTRLTVV.

Concerning this clone: Within the sample, other DNA sequences also encode this same CDR3. This chain uses TRBV18 with TRBJ1-3; D possibly corresponds to TRBD1 (5 bases). The CDR3 is 15 amino acids. The V and J ends lost 3 bases and 2 bases respectively, with 11 bases between them. CDR1 is KGHSH, CDR2 LQKENI, per germline. CDR3 sequence: CASSPRRDPGNTIYF. The CDR3 region has the DNA TGTGCCAGCTCACCGCGCAGGGACCCTGGAAACACCATATATTTT.

The V and J genes are TRBV30 and TRBJ2-1; 10 positions agree with TRBD2. Trimming removed 4 bases from V and 9 bases from J; junction bases left unmatched: 9. This CDR3 contains 14 residues. CDR1 is GTSNPN and CDR2 is SVGIG in the germline V gene (reference sequence). CDR3 region: CAWTQLAGMSEQFF. DNA of the CDR3: TGTGCCTGGACCCAACTAGCGGGAATGTCTGAGCAGTTCTTC.

V usage is TRBV3-1 (or the pseudogene TRBV3-2) and J usage is TRBJ2-2; D is undetermined. The length of the CDR3 is 13 residues. V lost 6 bases and J lost 4, with 9 bases in between. Germline CDR1 LGHDT, CDR2 YNNKEL (reference sequence). The DNA of the CDR3 is TGTGCCAGCAGGCTCGCAGGCACCGGGGAGCTGTTTTTT. Its protein is CASRLAGTGELFF.

V is TRBV20-1 and J is TRBJ1-3; TRBD1 is a possible D gene (5 bases). Germline CDR1 and CDR2: DFQATT and SNEGSKA (reference sequence). The CDR3 loop spans 12 amino acids. V dropped 3 bases and J dropped 8 bases, with 11 bases sitting between them. CDR3 sequence (DNA): TGCAGTGCTAGTGGGACCGGCTACACCATATATTTT. It codes for CSASGTGYTIYF.

The rearrangement uses TRBV7-2 and TRBJ2-3; no reliable D call. Germline-derived CDR1 and CDR2 are SGHTA and FQGNSA. The CDR3 covers 15 residues. The V end was cut by 1 base, the J end by 0 bases, with 8 bases between. The CDR3 DNA sequence: TGTGCCAGCAGCTTAGGGTTAGAAAGCACAGATACGCAGTATTTT. Translating gives CASSLGLESTDTQYF.

CDR3 region: CASSPLSTGLSGNTIYF. The CDR3 DNA sequence: TGTGCCAGCTCACCACTTTCGACAGGCCTCTCTGGAAACACCATATATTTT. The chain joins TRBV18 to TRBJ1-3, with D possibly being TRBD1 (6 bases). Germline CDR1 reads KGHSH; CDR2 reads LQKENI. The CDR3 runs to 17 residues. V lost 1 base, J lost 0 bases, and 13 bases lay in between.

This rearrangement joins TRBV19 to TRBJ1-1, with unresolved D. The germline gives CDR1 LNHDA, CDR2 SQIVND (reference sequence). This CDR3 comprises 14 residues. The ends were cut back, 3 bases at V and 4 bases at J, with 12 bases in the middle. CDR3 nucleotides: TGTGCCAGTAGTATGGGGATTGGGGTCACTGAAGCTTTCTTT. Protein sequence: CASSMGIGVTEAFF.

The V call is TRBV7-9, the J call TRBJ2-6; 8 bases are a match to TRBD1. This CDR3 has 17 residues. J gave up 0 bases and V 10 bases, and 11 bases lay outside the gene matches. From germline, CDR1 is SEHNR and CDR2 FQNEAQ (reference sequence). CDR3 amino acids: CATTAGQGNSGANVLTF. CDR3 in DNA: TGTGCCACCACCGCCGGACAGGGAAACTCTGGGGCCAACGTCCTGACTTTC.

Worth noting for this clone: Mismatch with germline at one junction end may stem from a read error. The chain has TRBV7-7 and TRBJ2-1; 8 nucleotides align to TRBD2. Germline values: CDR1 SSHAT, CDR2 FNYEAQ (reference sequence). The CDR3 contains 20 residues. CDR3 protein: CASSSGGGGVAGSLYNEQFF. As DNA, the CDR3 is TGTGCTAGCAGCTCCGGTGGTGGGGGTGTAGCGGGAAGCCTCTACAATGAGCAGTTCTTC.

This clone appeared a single time. This chain connects TRBV10-1 to TRBJ1-5; D not certain. CDR1 is WNHNN, CDR2 SYGVQD, per germline (reference sequence). The CDR3 totals 16 residues. Trimming removed 11 bases from V and 2 bases from J, with 22 bases in between. CDR3 residues: CAHKDGPKGRNQPQHF. CDR3 nucleotide sequence: TGCGCCCACAAGGACGGACCCAAGGGCCGCAATCAGCCCCAGCATTTT.

The CDR3 region has the DNA TGTGCCAGCAGCGCAGGACTAGCGGGAGGGGGTAGCACAGATACGCAGTATTTT. Translated: CASSAGLAGGGSTDTQYF. The chain employs TRBV9 and TRBJ2-3; 15 nucleotides line up with TRBD2. The length of the CDR3 is 18 residues. The V and J ends lost 3 bases and 0 bases, in that order; junction bases with no gene match: 5. In germline, CDR1 is SGDLS, CDR2 YYNGEE.

The chain carries TRBV3-1 (or the pseudogene TRBV3-2) and TRBJ1-1; the D gene is possibly TRBD1 (6 bases). This CDR3 region has 16 residues. V lost 1 base and J lost 3, with 15 bases in between. Germline-derived CDR1 and CDR2 are LGHDT and YNNKEL (reference sequence). The CDR3 reads CASSQGGRGYDTEAFF. CDR3 DNA: TGTGCCAGCAGCCAAGGTGGCAGGGGATATGACACTGAAGCTTTCTTT.

V and J are TRBV19 and TRBJ1-2, with TRBD1 matching over 10 bases. This CDR3 comprises 11 residues. Germline-derived CDR1 and CDR2 are LNHDA and SQIVND (reference sequence). CDR3 DNA sequence: TGTGGTGCGGGGACAGGGGTTGGCTACACCTTC. Its protein is CGAGTGVGYTF.